Each of the 12 T cell receptor beta chains below was sequenced from the same sample in a study of immune characterization of retroperitoneal liposarcoma. From the PCR reads, TCRdb called clonotypes with MiXCR, one entry per CDR3 protein. This table holds around 3,000 distinct CDR3 sequences, about 25% found once. The sequenced sample was tumor tissue. The receptors were gathered from a female donor with retroperitoneal liposarcoma.

The chain uses TRBV7-2 and TRBJ2-2; D gene ambiguous. The CDR3 consists of 12 residues. Germline V gene sequence: CDR1 SGHTA, CDR2 FQGNSA. V lost 10 bases and J lost 4, with 10 bases in between. The CDR3 nucleotides are TGTGCCAACTCAGTGGGCACCGGGGAGCTGTTTTTT. Amino acids: CANSVGTGELFF.

The chain has TRBV25-1 and TRBJ2-1; D is possibly TRBD2 (6 bases). The CDR3 is 15 amino acids. The germline V gene has CDR1 MGHDK and CDR2 SYGVNS. V was shortened by 5 bases and J by 5 bases, with 16 bases between the two germline ends. Here the CDR3 DNA reads TGTGCCAGCAGTTCCGGGACTTCCCTAAACAATGAGCAGTTCTTC. Its protein is CASSSGTSLNNEQFF.

V is TRBV30 and J is TRBJ2-1, with D maybe TRBD2 (6 bases). This CDR3 is 15 amino acids long. Germline V gene data show CDR1 as GTSNPN and CDR2 as SVGIG (reference sequence). V was clipped by 4 bases and J by 10 bases, with 23 bases between them. The CDR3 DNA sequence: TGTGCCTGGAAAGACGGAGGGCCGGGCTCCTACGAGCAGTTCTTC. This sequence encodes CAWKDGGPGSYEQFF.

The CDR3 here is CASSDEAHYEQYF. DNA of the CDR3: TGTGCCAGCAGTGATGAGGCGCACTACGAGCAGTACTTC. V is TRBV6-1 and J is TRBJ2-4; D unclear. Near its end, the DNA agrees better with TRBJ2-7, so the J call may be wrong. The germline V gene has CDR1 MNHNS and CDR2 SASEGT. The CDR3 runs 13 residues.

V is TRBV12-3 or TRBV12-4 and J is TRBJ2-3; D is unresolved. With the DNA end fitting TRBJ2-1 better, the J assignment may be wrong. The length of the CDR3 is 13 residues. The CDR3 protein is CASSLTRWNEQFF. The CDR3 DNA is TGTGCCAGCAGTTTAACCCGGTGGAATGAGCAGTTCTTC.

V usage is TRBV6-1 and J usage is TRBJ2-1, with unresolved D. The J call is in doubt because the DNA end fits TRBJ2-7 better. CDR1 is MNHNS and CDR2 is SASEGT in the germline V gene. The CDR3 extends over 14 amino acids. The CDR3 region is CASKWNDGIYEQYF. The CDR3 coding sequence is TGTGCCAGCAAGTGGAACGACGGTATCTACGAGCAGTACTTC.

As DNA, the CDR3 is TGTGCCAGCAGTAGACTAGCGGGGAACAATGAGCAGTTCTTC. Its translation: CASSRLAGNNEQFF. The rearrangement joins TRBV6-2 or TRBV6-3 to TRBJ2-1, with TRBD2 matching 11 bases. The CDR3 is 14 residues long. Unmatched junction bases numbered 2, after V lost 5 bases and J lost 5 bases. In germline, CDR1 is MNHEY, CDR2 SVGEGT.

This clonotype was seen a handful of times. The chain joins TRBV27 to TRBJ2-3; D remains unclear. The V gene's germline CDR1 is MNHEY and CDR2 SMNVEV (reference sequence). The CDR3 sequence is 13 residues long. V lost 0 bases and J lost 0, with 1 base in between. The CDR3 sequence is CASSLSSTDTQYF. The CDR3 DNA follows: TGTGCCAGCAGTTTATCGAGCACAGATACGCAGTATTTT.

This chain links TRBV11-2 with TRBJ2-1, with D possibly TRBD2 on 5 matching bases. V was trimmed by 2 bases and J by 0 bases, leaving 14 bases between them. CDR3 length: 17 residues. Germline V gives CDR1 SGHAT, CDR2 FQNNGV. Here the CDR3 reads CASSLPGASSSYNEQFF. The CDR3 DNA is TGTGCCAGCAGCTTACCGGGCGCTAGCAGCTCCTACAATGAGCAGTTCTTC.

This clonotype is labeled medium-sized. CDR3 sequence (DNA): TGTGCCAGCAGTTACCTCCGGGCCGTCGAGACCCAGTTCTTC. Protein sequence: CASSYLRAVETQFF. The chain combines TRBV6-6 with TRBJ2-1, with unresolved D. Germline loops: CDR1 MNHNY, CDR2 SVGAGI (reference sequence). Trimming removed 2 bases from V and 13 bases from J, with 18 bases in between. The CDR3 extends over 14 amino acids.

This clonotype was seen only a few times. V and J are TRBV7-9 and TRBJ1-2; perhaps TRBD1 as D (5 bases). Trimming took 1 base from V and 8 from J, leaving 11 bases between them. The CDR3 contains 13 residues. Per the germline V gene, CDR1 is SEHNR and CDR2 is FQNEAQ (reference sequence). The CDR3: CASSLGQGGGYTF. CDR3 coding DNA: TGTGCCAGCAGCTTAGGGCAGGGAGGAGGCTACACCTTC.

This clonotype is labeled as large. V is TRBV6-1 and J is TRBJ2-1; weak D call: TRBD2 (6 bases). The CDR3 covers 15 residues. CDR1 MNHNS and CDR2 SASEGT come from the germline V gene. V lost 6 bases to trimming and J lost 5 bases, with 17 bases between them. CDR3 in amino acids: CASSVAGGDHNEQFF. As DNA, the CDR3 is TGTGCCAGCAGCGTCGCGGGCGGGGACCACAATGAGCAGTTCTTC.